This T cell receptor beta chain is from a study of T cell repertoires in cytomegalovirus infection. Study context: HLA-B-restricted CMV epitopes that are well studied were used alongside recently identified HLA-C-restricted ones.

Regarding this clonotype: The antigen is not known.

Using its own MiXCR run on the reads, TCRdb lists one record per CDR3 protein. The data contain about 140,000 distinct CDR3 sequences, about 32% of them singletons. This receptor was identified in a human donor in good health (CMV status not recorded). Some clones in this sample may be carry-over from other donors' samples. The input for sequencing was CD8+ T cells from cultured PBMCs, taken from culture after CMV antigen stimulation.

The CDR3 region has the DNA TGCGCCAGCAGGTTAAAAGGGGCGACTGAAGCTTTCTTT. Protein product: CASRLKGATEAFF. The gene calls are TRBV4-1 and TRBJ1-1; a possible D gene is TRBD1 (5 bases). V lost 6 bases and J lost 5, with 13 bases in between. This CDR3 contains 13 residues. In germline, CDR1 is MGHRA, CDR2 YSYEKL.